What follows are 29 T cell receptor beta chains derived from one specimen sequenced in a study of siplizumab effects on memory and regulatory T cells. Sequencing used immunoSEQ multiplex PCR; TCRdb keeps in-frame clones, though not all of them. The sample holds about 120,000 clones, 93% seen once. The material sequenced was non-Treg CD4+ T cells sorted from blood. All receptors come from a human donor in good health.

The V gene is TRBV19, the J gene TRBJ2-2, with 8 bases fitting TRBD1. Germline-derived CDR1 and CDR2 are LNHDA and SQIVND (reference sequence). The CDR3 sequence is 14 residues long. The V gene end was trimmed by 7 bases and the J gene end by 4 bases; junction bases not matched to a gene: 5. The DNA of the CDR3 is TGTGCCAGTACCAGAGGACAGGGCACCGGGGAGCTGTTTTTT. This codes for CASTRGQGTGELFF. Filled out from reference TRBV19 and TRBJ2-2, the complete variable domain reads DGGITQSPKYLFRKEGQNVTLSCEQNLNHDAMYWYRQDPGQGLRLIYYSQIVNDFQKGDIAEGYSVSREKKESFPLTVTSAQKNPTAFYLCASTRGQGTGELFFGEGSRLTVL.

The chain joins TRBV12-5 to TRBJ2-1; tentative D call: TRBD1 (5 bases). V was pared by 6 bases and J by 8 bases, with 20 bases between. Looked up from germline, CDR1 is LGHNT and CDR2 is FRNRAP. The CDR3 covers 15 residues. The CDR3 spells CASGSDTITLDEQFF. CDR3 coding DNA: TGTGCTAGTGGGTCGGACACAATCACTTTGGATGAGCAGTTCTTC.

The chain employs TRBV7-5 and TRBJ2-6. TRBV7-5 is assigned pseudogene status. CDR3 length: 16 amino acids. CDR3 in amino acids: CVRSLRRFSGANVLTF. The CDR3 DNA reads TGTGTCAGAAGCCTCCGACGCTTCTCTGGGGCCAACGTCCTGACTTTC.

The chain joins TRBV27 to TRBJ1-1, with D maybe TRBD1 (5 bases). V lost 5 bases to trimming and J lost 0 bases, with 7 bases between them. This CDR3 region has 13 residues. CDR1 is MNHEY, CDR2 SMNVEV, per germline (reference sequence). The CDR3 nucleotides are TGTGCCAGCAGTCTGACAGTGAACACTGAAGCTTTCTTT. It specifies CASSLTVNTEAFF.

Only one count was recorded for this clone. The rearrangement uses TRBV4-2 and TRBJ2-1, with D possibly matching TRBD1 (7 bases). Trimming removed 1 base from V and 8 bases from J, with 18 bases in between. CDR1 LGHNA and CDR2 YNFKEQ come from the germline V gene. This CDR3 region has 16 residues. In DNA, the CDR3 is TGTGCCAGCAGCCAAGGGCGGGGACAGCAAGGCGATGAGCAGTTCTTC. Its protein is CASSQGRGQQGDEQFF.

The chain recombines TRBV6-5 with TRBJ2-1, with 13 bases lining up with TRBD2. The CDR3 spans 14 residues. The V gene end was trimmed by 7 bases and the J gene end by 5 bases; junction bases not matched to a gene: 2. Germline assignment: CDR1 MNHEY and CDR2 SVGAGI. CDR3 residues: CASKGLAGNNEQFF. The DNA of the CDR3 is TGTGCCAGCAAGGGACTAGCGGGAAACAATGAGCAGTTCTTC.

V and J are TRBV6-5 and TRBJ1-1; D uncertain. Germline values: CDR1 MNHEY, CDR2 SVGAGI. Trimming pared 6 bases from V and 5 bases from J, leaving 13 bases between. CDR3 size: 13 residues. CDR3: CASSLGRITEAFF. CDR3 sequence (DNA): TGTGCCAGCAGCCTTGGACGGATAACTGAAGCTTTCTTT.

The V gene is TRBV6-1, the J gene TRBJ1-6; the D gene is possibly TRBD1 (6 bases). V was clipped by 3 bases and J by 0 bases, with 15 bases between them. This CDR3 contains 18 residues. Germline assignment: CDR1 MNHNS and CDR2 SASEGT. The CDR3 region has the DNA TGTGCCAGCAGTGACCCGGGGGCGGCAAGCTCCTATAATTCACCCCTCCACTTT. Amino acids: CASSDPGAASSYNSPLHF.

This sequence joins TRBV11-2 and TRBJ1-1; possibly TRBD1 for D (5 bases). Germline CDR1 is SGHAT and CDR2 is FQNNGV. This CDR3 contains 14 residues. The V and J ends lost 5 bases and 2 bases respectively, with 12 bases between them. The CDR3 loop is CASSVLQGNTEAFF. The CDR3 coding sequence is TGTGCCAGCAGCGTATTGCAGGGAAACACTGAAGCTTTCTTT.

The gene calls are TRBV6-5 and TRBJ1-6, with TRBD1 matching over 8 bases. Unmatched junction bases numbered 7, after V lost 4 bases and J lost 8 bases. Germline loops: CDR1 MNHEY, CDR2 SVGAGI. This CDR3 contains 15 residues. The CDR3 DNA reads TGTGCCAGCAGTTCCACGGACAGGGATTATTCACCCCTCCACTTT. Translating it yields CASSSTDRDYSPLHF.

A few counts support this clone. The sample carries other DNA sequences with the same CDR3. The chain is built from TRBV6-1 and TRBJ1-2, with 7 positions matching TRBD1. Germline V lookup: CDR1 MNHNS, CDR2 SASEGT. The J segment lost 2 bases and the V segment lost 3 bases, leaving 3 bases of the junction unmatched. This CDR3 contains 14 residues. CDR3 sequence: CASSDPGGNYGYTF. CDR3 nucleotides: TGTGCCAGCAGTGACCCAGGGGGAAACTATGGCTACACCTTC.

This chain uses TRBV15 with TRBJ2-1; D might be TRBD1 or TRBD2, each matching 6 bases. V was trimmed by 5 bases and J by 8 bases, leaving 16 bases between them. The length of the CDR3 is 14 residues. CDR1 and CDR2 (germline): LNHNV, YYDKDF (reference sequence). CDR3 DNA: TGTGCCACCAGCGGGGCCTGGGGGGCAGATGAGCAGTTCTTC. This encodes CATSGAWGADEQFF.

The V gene is TRBV5-1, the J gene TRBJ2-7; TRBD2 aligns across 10 bases. The germline CDR1 and CDR2 sequences are SGHRS and YFSETQ. The CDR3 totals 15 residues. The trim removed 0 bases at V and 2 bases at J, leaving 2 bases unmatched. CDR3 sequence reads: CASSLVAGGTYEQYF. The CDR3 DNA follows: TGCGCCAGCAGCTTGGTAGCGGGGGGAACCTACGAGCAGTACTTC.

As concerns this clone: Other DNA sequences from this sample encode an identical CDR3 as well. The chain links TRBV4-2 to TRBJ2-1, with no clear D. This CDR3 is built from 17 residues. Trimming removed 0 bases from V and 0 bases from J, with 12 bases in between. Germline loops: CDR1 LGHNA, CDR2 YNFKEQ. The CDR3 bases are TGTGCCAGCAGCCAAGATCTTGGCGGTAGCTCCTACAATGAGCAGTTCTTC. Translation gives CASSQDLGGSSYNEQFF.

The chain joins TRBV7-2 to TRBJ2-7; TRBD2 matches at 8 bases. This CDR3 is 15 amino acids long. Germline V gene sequence: CDR1 SGHTA, CDR2 FQGNSA. The V segment lost 5 bases and the J segment 3 bases; nucleotides outside the gene matches: 9. The CDR3 DNA follows: TGTGCCAGCAGCATCCAGCGGGGGTCGATCTACGAGCAGTACTTC. Encoded protein: CASSIQRGSIYEQYF.

This chain links TRBV14 with TRBJ1-1; TRBD1 might be the D (5 bases). The CDR3 loop spans 15 amino acids. Germline V CDR1 and CDR2: SGHDN, FVKESK. Trimming took off 3 bases at V and 4 bases at J, with 15 bases between the two ends. CDR3 protein: CASSQVGGQGTEAFF. The CDR3 DNA reads TGTGCCAGCAGCCAGGTCGGTGGGCAGGGCACTGAAGCTTTCTTT.

J is TRBJ2-7 and V is TRBV7-2, with D tentatively TRBD2 (6 bases). Trimming took off 1 base at V and 3 bases at J, with 10 bases between the two ends. This CDR3 is 14 amino acids long. Germline V CDR1 and CDR2: SGHTA, FQGNSA. CDR3 loop: CASSLGRGYYEQYF. In DNA form, the CDR3 reads TGTGCCAGCAGCTTAGGGCGGGGCTACTACGAGCAGTACTTC.

The gene calls are TRBV7-2 and TRBJ1-2, with a weak D call TRBD1 (6 bases). CDR1 and CDR2 from the germline V gene are SGHTA and FQGNSA. V gave up 6 bases and J gave up 4 bases, with 15 bases separating them. The CDR3 runs 14 residues. The CDR3: CASRNTGSGYGYTF. The CDR3 coding sequence is TGTGCCAGCAGGAATACAGGGAGCGGCTATGGCTACACCTTC.

The gene calls are TRBV7-7 and TRBJ2-1; 7 bases agree with TRBD1. Losses at the gene ends were 5 bases for V and 3 bases for J; bases not matched to a gene: 4. Germline CDR1 reads SSHAT; CDR2 reads FNYEAQ (reference sequence). This CDR3 comprises 14 residues. CDR3 in amino acids: CASSPGQLYNEQFF. The CDR3 nucleotides are TGTGCCAGCAGCCCGGGACAGCTCTACAATGAGCAGTTCTTC.

This chain connects TRBV29-1 to TRBJ1-1, with D possibly being TRBD1 (6 bases). The CDR3 sequence is 12 residues long. Germline-derived CDR1 and CDR2 are SQVTM and ANQGSEA. The V gene lost 4 bases and the J gene lost 4 bases, with 10 bases spanning the gap. CDR3 sequence: CSVGGAGTEAFF. The CDR3 DNA reads TGCAGCGTTGGGGGGGCCGGCACTGAAGCTTTCTTT.

The chain's CDR3 is CASSQVSNQPQHF. DNA of the CDR3: TGTGCCAGCAGTCAGGTTAGCAATCAGCCCCAGCATTTT. V gene TRBV6-5 combines with J gene TRBJ1-5; D gene ambiguous. Germline CDR1 reads MNHEY; CDR2 reads SVGAGI. Trimming pared 5 bases from V and 0 bases from J, leaving 5 bases between. This CDR3 is built from 13 residues.

This chain uses TRBV28 with TRBJ1-3; TRBD1 is a possible D gene (6 bases). The CDR3 sequence is 16 residues long. Trimming cost V 4 bases and J 4 bases, with 17 bases left between them. The germline V gene has CDR1 MDHEN and CDR2 SYDVKM. The CDR3 here is CASSSPNGGSGNTIYF. The CDR3 region has the DNA TGTGCCAGCAGTTCCCCGAACGGGGGCTCAGGAAACACCATATATTTT. Combining the CDR3 with reference TRBV28 and TRBJ1-3 gives the whole variable domain DVKVTQSSRYLVKRTGEKVFLECVQDMDHENMFWYRQDPGLGLRLIYFSYDVKMKEKGDIPEGYSVSREKKERFSLILESASTNQTSMYLCASSSPNGGSGNTIYFGEGSWLTVV.

This clone was picked up one time. This rearrangement joins TRBV5-4 to TRBJ1-1; no firm D call. Germline values: CDR1 SGHNT, CDR2 YYREEE (reference sequence). V lost 10 bases to trimming and J lost 5 bases, with 6 bases between them. The length of the CDR3 is 9 residues. CDR3 DNA sequence: TGTGCCCTGGGGACTGAAGCTTTCTTT. Amino acid sequence: CALGTEAFF.

This clone came up a few times. The chain combines TRBV30 with TRBJ1-2, with TRBD1 matching over 7 bases. The germline gives CDR1 GTSNPN, CDR2 SVGIG (reference sequence). This CDR3 contains 13 residues. V trimming: 7 bases; J trimming: 2 bases; junction bases outside the gene matches: 7. The CDR3 sequence: CAYSTGKNYGYTF. Here the CDR3 DNA reads TGTGCCTACTCGACAGGGAAGAACTATGGCTACACCTTC.

The V gene is TRBV10-3, the J gene TRBJ1-4, with D possibly matching TRBD1 (6 bases). Trimming took off 0 bases at V and 7 bases at J, with 12 bases between the two ends. Germline CDR1 reads ENHRY; CDR2 reads SYGVKD. The CDR3 sequence is 15 residues long. For the CDR3, the DNA is TGTGCCATCAGTGAGTCAGGGGGTCTAGGTGAAAAACTGTTTTTT. Translating gives CAISESGGLGEKLFF.

The chain combines TRBV2 with TRBJ2-7, with unresolved D. Per the germline V gene, CDR1 is SNHLY and CDR2 is FYNNEI. V was pared by 7 bases and J by 7 bases, with 14 bases between. The CDR3 has 12 amino acids. The CDR3 DNA follows: TGTGCCAGCACAGTCATGGAAACGGAGCAGTACTTC. It is translated as CASTVMETEQYF.

This clone was observed a single time. The J gene is TRBJ2-7, the V gene TRBV7-9; tentatively, D is TRBD2 (7 bases). CDR1 is SEHNR and CDR2 is FQNEAQ in the germline V gene (reference sequence). Trimming took 4 bases from V and 4 from J, leaving 17 bases between them. The CDR3 is 15 amino acids. CDR3 DNA sequence: TGTGCCAGCAGCTCCGATTCGGGGGGCGAGTACGAGCAGTACTTC. It yields the protein CASSSDSGGEYEQYF.

The chain recombines TRBV6-5 with TRBJ2-3; either TRBD1 or TRBD2 may supply D (5 bases each). This CDR3 is 12 amino acids long. V lost 7 bases and J lost 2, with 7 bases in between. Germline-derived CDR1 and CDR2 are MNHEY and SVGAGI. Written as DNA, the CDR3 is TGTGCCAGCAAAGGGACCACAGATACGCAGTATTTT. Its protein product is CASKGTTDTQYF.

Points on this clone: Other DNA sequences in the same sample also yield this CDR3. The rearrangement links TRBV5-1 to TRBJ1-3; D ambiguous. In germline, CDR1 is SGHRS, CDR2 YFSETQ. This CDR3 spans 15 amino acids. With 0 bases removed from V and 0 bases from J, the gap between germline ends came to 7 bases. The CDR3 bases are TGCGCCAGCAGCTTGGAAGGCAACTCTGGAAACACCATATATTTT. Its protein product is CASSLEGNSGNTIYF.